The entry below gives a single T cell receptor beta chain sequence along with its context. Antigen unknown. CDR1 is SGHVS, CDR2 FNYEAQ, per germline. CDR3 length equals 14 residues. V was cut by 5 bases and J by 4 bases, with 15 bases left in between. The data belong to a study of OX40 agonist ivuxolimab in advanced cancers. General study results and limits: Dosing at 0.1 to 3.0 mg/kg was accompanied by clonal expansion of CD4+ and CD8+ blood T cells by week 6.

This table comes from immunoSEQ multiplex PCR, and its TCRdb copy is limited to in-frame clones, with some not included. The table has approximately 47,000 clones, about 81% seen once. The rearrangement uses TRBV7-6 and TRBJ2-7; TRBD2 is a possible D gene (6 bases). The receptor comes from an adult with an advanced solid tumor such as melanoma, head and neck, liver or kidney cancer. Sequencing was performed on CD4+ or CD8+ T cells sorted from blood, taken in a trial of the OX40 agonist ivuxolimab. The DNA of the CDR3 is TGTGCCAGCAGCCCCCGAAACGGGGGTTACGAGCAGTACTTC. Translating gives CASSPRNGGYEQYF.